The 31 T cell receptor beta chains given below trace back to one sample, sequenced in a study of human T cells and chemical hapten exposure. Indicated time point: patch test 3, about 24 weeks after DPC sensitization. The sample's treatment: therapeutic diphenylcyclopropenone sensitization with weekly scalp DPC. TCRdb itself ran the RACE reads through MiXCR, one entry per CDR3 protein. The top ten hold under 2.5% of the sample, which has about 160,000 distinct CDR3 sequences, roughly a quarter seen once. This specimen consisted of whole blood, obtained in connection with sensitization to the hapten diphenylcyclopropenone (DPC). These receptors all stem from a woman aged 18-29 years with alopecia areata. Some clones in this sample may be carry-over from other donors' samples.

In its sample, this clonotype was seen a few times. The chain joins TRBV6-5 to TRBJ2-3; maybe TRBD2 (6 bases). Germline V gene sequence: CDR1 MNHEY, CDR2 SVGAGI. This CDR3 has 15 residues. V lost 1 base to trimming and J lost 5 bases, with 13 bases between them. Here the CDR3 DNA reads TGTGCCAGCAGTTACTTCCCCGGGAGCCAAGATACGCAGTATTTT. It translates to CASSYFPGSQDTQYF.

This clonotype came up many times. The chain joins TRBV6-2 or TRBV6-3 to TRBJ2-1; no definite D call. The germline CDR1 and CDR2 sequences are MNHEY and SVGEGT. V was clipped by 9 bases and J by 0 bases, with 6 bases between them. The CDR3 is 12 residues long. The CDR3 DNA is TGTGCCAGTAGGCCCTCCTACAATGAGCAGTTCTTC. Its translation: CASRPSYNEQFF.

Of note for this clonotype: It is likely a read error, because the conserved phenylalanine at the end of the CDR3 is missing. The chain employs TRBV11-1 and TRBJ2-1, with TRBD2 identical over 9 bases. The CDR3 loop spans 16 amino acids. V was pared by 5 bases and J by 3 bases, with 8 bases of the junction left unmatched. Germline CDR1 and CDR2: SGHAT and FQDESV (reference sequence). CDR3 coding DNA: TGTGCCAGCAGCCCTTCTACTAGCGGGCTCTACAATGAGCAGTTCCTC. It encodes CASSPSTSGLYNEQFL.

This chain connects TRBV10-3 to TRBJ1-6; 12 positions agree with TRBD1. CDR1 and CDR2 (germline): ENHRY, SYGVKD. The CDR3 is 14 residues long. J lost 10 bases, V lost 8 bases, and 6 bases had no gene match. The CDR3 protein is CAIRDRGQGSPLHF. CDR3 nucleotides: TGTGCCATCCGGGACAGGGGGCAGGGGTCACCCCTCCACTTT.

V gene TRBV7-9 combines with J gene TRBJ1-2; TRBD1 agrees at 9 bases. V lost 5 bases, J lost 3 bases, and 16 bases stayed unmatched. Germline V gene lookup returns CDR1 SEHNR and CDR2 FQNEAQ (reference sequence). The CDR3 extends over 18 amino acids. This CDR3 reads CASSPRLSGTGIDYGYTF. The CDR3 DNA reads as TGTGCCAGCAGCCCACGCCTTTCCGGGACAGGGATTGACTATGGCTACACCTTC. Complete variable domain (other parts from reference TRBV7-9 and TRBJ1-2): DTGVSQNPRHKITKRGQNVTFRCDPISEHNRLYWYRQTLGQGPEFLTYFQNEAQLEKSRLLSDRFSAERPKGSFSTLEIQRTEQGDSAMYLCASSPRLSGTGIDYGYTFGSGTRLTVV.

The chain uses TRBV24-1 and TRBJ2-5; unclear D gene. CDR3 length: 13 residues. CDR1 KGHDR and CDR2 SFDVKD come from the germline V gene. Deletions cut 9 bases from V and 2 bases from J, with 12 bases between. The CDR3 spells CATRSRNQETQYF. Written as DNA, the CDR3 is TGTGCCACCCGGAGCAGAAATCAAGAGACCCAGTACTTC.

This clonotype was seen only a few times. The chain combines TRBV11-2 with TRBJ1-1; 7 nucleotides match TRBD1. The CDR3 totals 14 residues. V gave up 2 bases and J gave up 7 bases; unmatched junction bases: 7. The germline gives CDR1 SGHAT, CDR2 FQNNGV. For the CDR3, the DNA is TGTGCCAGCAGCTTACTCTGGGACAGCCTTGAAGCTTTCTTT. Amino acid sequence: CASSLLWDSLEAFF.

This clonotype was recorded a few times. CDR3 in DNA: TGCGCCAGCAGCCAATATCTAGCGGGGGGTTTCAATGAGCAGTTCTTC. Translated: CASSQYLAGGFNEQFF. The chain has TRBV4-1 and TRBJ2-1, with TRBD2 matching 11 bases. The V and J ends lost 2 bases and 6 bases, in that order; junction bases with no gene match: 6. The CDR3 covers 16 residues. Germline V gene lookup returns CDR1 MGHRA and CDR2 YSYEKL.

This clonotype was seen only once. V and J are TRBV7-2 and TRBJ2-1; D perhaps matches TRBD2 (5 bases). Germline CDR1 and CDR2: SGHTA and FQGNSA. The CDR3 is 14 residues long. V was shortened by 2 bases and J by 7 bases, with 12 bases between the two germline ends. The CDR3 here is CASSLSGITNEQFF. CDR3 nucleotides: TGTGCCAGCAGCTTATCCGGGATTACGAATGAGCAGTTCTTC.

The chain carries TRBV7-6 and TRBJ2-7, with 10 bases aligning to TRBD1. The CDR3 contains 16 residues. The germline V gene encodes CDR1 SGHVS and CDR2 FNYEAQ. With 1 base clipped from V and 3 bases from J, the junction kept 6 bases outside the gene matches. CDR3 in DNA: TGTGCCAGCAGCTTAGTCGCGGGACAGGGGATCTACGAGCAGTACTTC. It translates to CASSLVAGQGIYEQYF.

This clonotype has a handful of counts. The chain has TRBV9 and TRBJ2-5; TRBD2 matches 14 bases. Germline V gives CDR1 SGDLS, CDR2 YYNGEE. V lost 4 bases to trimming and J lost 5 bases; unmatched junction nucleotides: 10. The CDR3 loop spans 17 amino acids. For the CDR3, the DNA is TGTGCCAGCAGCCCCCGGGGACTAGCGGGAGTCGGGGAGACCCAGTACTTC. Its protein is CASSPRGLAGVGETQYF.

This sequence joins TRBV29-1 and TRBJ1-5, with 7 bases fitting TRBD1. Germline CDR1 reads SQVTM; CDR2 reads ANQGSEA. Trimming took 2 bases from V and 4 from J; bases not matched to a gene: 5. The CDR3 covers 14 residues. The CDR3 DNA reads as TGCAGCGTTGAACTGACAGGGAGGAATCAGCCCCAGCATTTT. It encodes CSVELTGRNQPQHF. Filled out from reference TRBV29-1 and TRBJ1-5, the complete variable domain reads SAVISQKPSRDICQRGTSLTIQCQVDSQVTMMFWYRQQPGQSLTLIATANQGSEATYESGFVIDKFPISRPNLTFSTLTVSNMSPEDSSIYLCSVELTGRNQPQHFGDGTRLSIL.

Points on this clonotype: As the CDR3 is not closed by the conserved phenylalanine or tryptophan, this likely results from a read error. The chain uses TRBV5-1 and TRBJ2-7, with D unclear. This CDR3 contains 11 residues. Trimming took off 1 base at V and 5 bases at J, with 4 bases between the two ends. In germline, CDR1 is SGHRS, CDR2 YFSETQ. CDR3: CASSLLDEQYS. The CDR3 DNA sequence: TGCGCCAGCAGCTTGTTGGACGAGCAGTACTCC.

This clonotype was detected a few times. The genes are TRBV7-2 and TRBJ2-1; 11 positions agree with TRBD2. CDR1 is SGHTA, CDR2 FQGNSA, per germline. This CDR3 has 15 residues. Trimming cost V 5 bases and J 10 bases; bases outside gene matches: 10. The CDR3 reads CASSRLAGGGGEQFF. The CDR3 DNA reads TGTGCCAGCAGCCGCCTAGCGGGAGGAGGAGGAGAGCAGTTCTTC.

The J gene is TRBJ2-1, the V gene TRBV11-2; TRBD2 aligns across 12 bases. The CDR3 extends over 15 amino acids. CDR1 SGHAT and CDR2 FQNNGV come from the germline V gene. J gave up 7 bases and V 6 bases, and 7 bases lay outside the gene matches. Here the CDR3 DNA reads TGTGCCAGCAGATCGGGACTAGCGGGTCCTAATGAGCAGTTCTTC. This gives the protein CASRSGLAGPNEQFF.

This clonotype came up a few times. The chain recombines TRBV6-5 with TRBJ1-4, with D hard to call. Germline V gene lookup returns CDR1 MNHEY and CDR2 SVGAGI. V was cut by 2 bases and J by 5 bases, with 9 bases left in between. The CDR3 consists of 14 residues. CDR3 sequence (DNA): TGTGCCAGCAGTTACGAGGACGGAAATGAAAAACTGTTTTTT. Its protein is CASSYEDGNEKLFF.

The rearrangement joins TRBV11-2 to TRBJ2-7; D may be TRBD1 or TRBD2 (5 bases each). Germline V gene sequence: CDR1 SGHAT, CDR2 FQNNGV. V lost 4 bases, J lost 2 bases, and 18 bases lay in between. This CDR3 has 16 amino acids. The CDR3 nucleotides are TGTGCCAGCAGCTCCCACCGGGGCGGTTTAACCTACGAGCAGTACTTC. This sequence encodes CASSSHRGGLTYEQYF.

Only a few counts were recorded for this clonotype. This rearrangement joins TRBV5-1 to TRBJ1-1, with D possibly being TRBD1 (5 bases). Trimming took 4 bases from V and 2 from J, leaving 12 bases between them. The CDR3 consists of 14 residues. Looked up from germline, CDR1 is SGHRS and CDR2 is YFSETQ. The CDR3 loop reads CASSPQGDNTEAFF. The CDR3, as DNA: TGCGCCAGCAGCCCGCAAGGGGATAACACTGAAGCTTTCTTT.

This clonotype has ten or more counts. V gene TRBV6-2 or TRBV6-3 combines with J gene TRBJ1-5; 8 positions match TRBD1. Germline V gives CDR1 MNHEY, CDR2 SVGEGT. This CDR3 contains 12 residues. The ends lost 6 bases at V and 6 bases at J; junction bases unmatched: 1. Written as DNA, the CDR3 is TGTGCCAGCAGGGACAGGGCTCAGCCCCAGCATTTT. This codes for CASRDRAQPQHF.

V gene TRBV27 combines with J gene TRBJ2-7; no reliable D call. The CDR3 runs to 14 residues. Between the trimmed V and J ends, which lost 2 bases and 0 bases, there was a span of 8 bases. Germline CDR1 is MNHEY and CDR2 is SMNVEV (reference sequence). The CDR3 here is CASSLERSSYEQYF. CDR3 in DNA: TGTGCCAGCAGTTTAGAAAGGAGCTCCTACGAGCAGTACTTC.

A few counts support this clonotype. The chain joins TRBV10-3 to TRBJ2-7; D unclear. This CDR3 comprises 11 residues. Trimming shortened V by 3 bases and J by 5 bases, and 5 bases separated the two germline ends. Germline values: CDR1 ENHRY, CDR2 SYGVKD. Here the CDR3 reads CAISDFHEQYF. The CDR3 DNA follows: TGTGCCATCAGTGATTTCCACGAGCAGTACTTC.

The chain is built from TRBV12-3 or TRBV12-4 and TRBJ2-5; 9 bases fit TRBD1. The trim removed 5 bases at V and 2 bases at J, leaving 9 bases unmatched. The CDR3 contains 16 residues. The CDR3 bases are TGTGCCAGCAGTCACCGACGGGGACAGGGACAAGAGACCCAGTACTTC. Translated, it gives CASSHRRGQGQETQYF.

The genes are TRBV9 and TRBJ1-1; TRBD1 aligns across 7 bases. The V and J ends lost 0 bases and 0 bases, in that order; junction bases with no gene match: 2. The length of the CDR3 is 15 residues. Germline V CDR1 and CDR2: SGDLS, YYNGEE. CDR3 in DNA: TGTGCCAGCAGCGTAGTGGGGACAGTGAACACTGAAGCTTTCTTT. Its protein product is CASSVVGTVNTEAFF.

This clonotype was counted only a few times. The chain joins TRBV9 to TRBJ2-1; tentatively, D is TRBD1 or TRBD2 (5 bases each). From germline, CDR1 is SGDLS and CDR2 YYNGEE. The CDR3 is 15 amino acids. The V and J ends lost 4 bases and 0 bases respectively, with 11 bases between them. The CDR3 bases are TGTGCCAGCAGCTCGGCTGGGGGCTCCTACAATGAGCAGTTCTTC. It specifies CASSSAGGSYNEQFF. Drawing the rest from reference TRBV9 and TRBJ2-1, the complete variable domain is DSGVTQTPKHLITATGQRVTLRCSPRSGDLSVYWYQQSLDQGLQFLIQYYNGEERAKGNILERFSAQQFPDLHSELNLSSLELGDSALYFCASSSAGGSYNEQFFGPGTRLTVL.

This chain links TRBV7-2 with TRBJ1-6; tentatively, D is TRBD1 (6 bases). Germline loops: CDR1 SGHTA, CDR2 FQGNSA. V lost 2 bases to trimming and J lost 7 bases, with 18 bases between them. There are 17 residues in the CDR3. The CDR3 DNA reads TGTGCCAGCAGCTTATACCCATCGGACAGTTCAAATTCACCCCTCCACTTT. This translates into CASSLYPSDSSNSPLHF. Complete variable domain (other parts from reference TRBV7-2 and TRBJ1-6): GAGVSQSPSNKVTEKGKDVELRCDPISGHTALYWYRQSLGQGLEFLIYFQGNSAPDKSGLPSDRFSAERTGGSVSTLTIQRTQQEDSAVYLCASSLYPSDSSNSPLHFGNGTRLTVT.

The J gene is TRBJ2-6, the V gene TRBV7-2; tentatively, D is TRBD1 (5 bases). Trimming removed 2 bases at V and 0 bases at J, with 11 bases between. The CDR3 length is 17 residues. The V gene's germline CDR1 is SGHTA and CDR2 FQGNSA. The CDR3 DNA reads TGTGCCAGCAGCTTACGGACATACAGCTCTGGGGCCAACGTCCTGACTTTC. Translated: CASSLRTYSSGANVLTF.

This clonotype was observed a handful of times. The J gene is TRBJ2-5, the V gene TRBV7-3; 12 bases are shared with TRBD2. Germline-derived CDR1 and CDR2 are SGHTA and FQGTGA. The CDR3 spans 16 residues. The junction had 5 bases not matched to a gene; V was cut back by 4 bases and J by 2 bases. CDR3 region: CASSSSGGAGQETQYF. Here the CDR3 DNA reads TGTGCCAGCAGCTCTAGCGGGGGGGCCGGTCAAGAGACCCAGTACTTC.

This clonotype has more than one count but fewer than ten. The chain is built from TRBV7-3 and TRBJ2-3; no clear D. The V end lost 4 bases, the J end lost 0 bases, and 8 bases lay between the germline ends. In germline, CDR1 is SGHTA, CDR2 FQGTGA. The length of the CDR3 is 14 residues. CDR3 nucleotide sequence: TGTGCCAGCAGCTCGCGGAGCAGCACAGATACGCAGTATTTT. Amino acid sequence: CASSSRSSTDTQYF.

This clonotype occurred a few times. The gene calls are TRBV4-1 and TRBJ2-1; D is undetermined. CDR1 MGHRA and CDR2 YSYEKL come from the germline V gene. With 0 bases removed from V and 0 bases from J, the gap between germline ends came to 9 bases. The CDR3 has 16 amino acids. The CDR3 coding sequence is TGCGCCAGCAGCCAAGAGGGGTCTCGCTCCTACAATGAGCAGTTCTTC. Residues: CASSQEGSRSYNEQFF.

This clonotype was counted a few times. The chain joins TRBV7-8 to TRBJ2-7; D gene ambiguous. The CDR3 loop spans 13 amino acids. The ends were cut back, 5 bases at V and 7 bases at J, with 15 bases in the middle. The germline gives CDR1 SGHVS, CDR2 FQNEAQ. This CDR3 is CASSPRVAREQYF. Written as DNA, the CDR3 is TGTGCCAGCAGCCCAAGGGTAGCTCGGGAGCAGTACTTC.

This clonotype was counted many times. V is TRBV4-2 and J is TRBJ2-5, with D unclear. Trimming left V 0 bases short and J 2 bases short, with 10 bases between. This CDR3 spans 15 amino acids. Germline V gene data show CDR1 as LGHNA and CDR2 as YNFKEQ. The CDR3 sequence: CASSQDPHGQETQYF. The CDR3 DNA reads TGTGCCAGCAGCCAAGATCCCCACGGACAAGAGACCCAGTACTTC.